This TCR beta chain was recorded in a study of OX40 agonist ivuxolimab in advanced cancers. Looking at the study overall: An agonistic human IgG2 monoclonal antibody against OX40 (CD134) was given.

The study, taken as a whole, reports: Certain nonresponding patients likewise had low normalized T-cell clonal expansion. Undetermined was the antigen specificity of the expanded peripheral T cells.

This clone occurred a few times. The target antigen is unknown. The data were produced by immunoSEQ multiplex PCR, yet TCRdb's version contains in-frame clones alone and is incomplete. This sample has about 73,000 clones, with 90% found just once. Trimming pared 4 bases from V and 7 bases from J, leaving 19 bases between. The CDR3 spans 16 residues. Germline assignment: CDR1 MNHNS and CDR2 SASEGT. The gene calls are TRBV6-1 and TRBJ1-4; D is perhaps TRBD1 (6 bases). This sequence originates from an adult with an advanced solid tumor such as melanoma, head and neck, liver or kidney cancer. The sequenced sample was CD4+ or CD8+ T cells sorted from blood, obtained in a trial of the OX40 agonist ivuxolimab. The CDR3 region is CASSAAGWQGSEKLFF. CDR3 sequence (DNA): TGTGCCAGCAGTGCCGCAGGATGGCAGGGGAGTGAAAAACTGTTTTTT.